Below are 17 T cell receptor beta chains sequenced from a single sample in a study of shared clonotypes between healthy human individuals. Repertoires were generated with immunoSEQ multiplex PCR, while TCRdb's copy carries only in-frame clones and drops some. The sample shows about 1 million clones, 65% to 80% of them seen only once. The sample consisted of memory CD4+ T cells sorted from blood. Described subset: CD45RA-negative fraction. These receptors were taken from a man younger than 30 in good health.

The chain uses TRBV7-9 and TRBJ2-3; 7 positions match TRBD2. The CDR3 loop spans 17 amino acids. The ends lost 1 base at V and 2 bases at J; junction bases unmatched: 9. The germline V gene has CDR1 SEHNR and CDR2 FQNEAQ (reference sequence). The CDR3 sequence is CASSLGAGTTLTDTQYF. CDR3 DNA: TGTGCCAGCAGCTTAGGGGCCGGGACTACCCTCACAGATACGCAGTATTTT.

For this clone: Other DNA sequences of this sample code for an identical CDR3. J is TRBJ2-5 and V is TRBV10-3; a possible D gene is TRBD2 (5 bases). Trimming left V 3 bases short and J 4 bases short, with 6 bases between. Germline loops: CDR1 ENHRY, CDR2 SYGVKD. CDR3 length: 12 residues. CDR3 coding DNA: TGTGCCATCAGTGATCTAGCAGAGACCCAGTACTTC. Translated, it gives CAISDLAETQYF.

The chain uses TRBV4-1 and TRBJ2-4; D not certain. This CDR3 is built from 15 residues. CDR1 MGHRA and CDR2 YSYEKL come from the germline V gene. Trimming shortened V by 4 bases and J by 0 bases, and 10 bases separated the two germline ends. In nucleotides, the CDR3 is TGCGCCAGCAGCCTCCTTGCGCTAGCCAAAAACATTCAGTACTTC. This encodes CASSLLALAKNIQYF.

In its sample, this clone was seen once. The chain is built from TRBV12-5 and TRBJ2-2, with a tentative D call TRBD1 (5 bases). Germline V lookup: CDR1 LGHNT, CDR2 FRNRAP. V was clipped by 7 bases and J by 1 base, with 13 bases between them. The CDR3 is made up of 15 amino acids. The CDR3 DNA reads as TGTGCTAGTGCCCAAAATCAGGGGAACACCGGGGAGCTGTTTTTT. This gives the protein CASAQNQGNTGELFF.

This clone turned up a few times. The rearrangement joins TRBV5-4 to TRBJ2-1; D possibly uses TRBD1 or TRBD2 (5 bases each). The germline V and J ends were trimmed by 6 bases and 3 bases, with 16 bases remaining between them. The CDR3 covers 15 residues. Germline CDR1 and CDR2: SGHNT and YYREEE (reference sequence). The CDR3 loop is CASTIRDGRYNEQFF. In DNA, the CDR3 is TGTGCCAGCACCATAAGGGACGGGCGCTACAATGAGCAGTTCTTC.

The CDR3: CASSLDGAPGTEAFF. DNA of the CDR3: TGCGCCAGCAGCTTGGACGGGGCCCCGGGGACTGAAGCTTTCTTT. The chain links TRBV5-1 to TRBJ1-1; TRBD1 might be the D (5 bases). This CDR3 comprises 15 residues. CDR1 is SGHRS, CDR2 YFSETQ, per germline. The V and J ends lost 0 bases and 5 bases respectively, with 14 bases between them.

The CDR3: CAWSVRGGYNEQFF. The CDR3 DNA reads as TGTGCCTGGAGTGTACGGGGGGGTTACAATGAGCAGTTCTTC. This chain connects TRBV30 to TRBJ2-1; 8 positions match TRBD2. V gave up 0 bases and J gave up 4 bases; unmatched junction bases: 2. The CDR3 is 14 amino acids. Germline V gene data show CDR1 as GTSNPN and CDR2 as SVGIG (reference sequence).

This clone has a single count. As DNA, the CDR3 is TGTGCCAGCAGCTTAGGGGGGAATACGCAGTATTTT. Its protein product is CASSLGGNTQYF. The chain couples TRBV11-2 to TRBJ2-3; possibly TRBD1 or TRBD2 for D (5 bases each). CDR1 is SGHAT and CDR2 is FQNNGV in the germline V gene. Trimming pared 1 base from V and 7 bases from J, leaving 6 bases between. This CDR3 has 12 residues. Full variable domain (outside the CDR3, taken from reference TRBV11-2 and TRBJ2-3): EAGVAQSPRYKIIEKRQSVAFWCNPISGHATLYWYQQILGQGPKLLIQFQNNGVVDDSQLPKDRFSAERLKGVDSTLKIQPAKLEDSAVYLCASSLGGNTQYFGPGTRLTVL.

The chain has TRBV6-6 and TRBJ1-3; no reliable D call. CDR3 length equals 15 residues. The V gene lost 6 bases and the J gene lost 6 bases, with 18 bases spanning the gap. Germline V gene sequence: CDR1 MNHNY, CDR2 SVGAGI (reference sequence). This chain's CDR3 is CASREPGGNSNTIYF. The CDR3 DNA is TGTGCCAGCAGGGAGCCCGGCGGGAACTCAAACACCATATATTTT.

The V and J genes are TRBV7-9 and TRBJ1-1, with unresolved D. CDR3 length equals 14 residues. In germline, CDR1 is SEHNR, CDR2 FQNEAQ (reference sequence). Trimming took 1 base from V and 1 from J, leaving 7 bases between them. This chain's CDR3 is CASSLGLGNTEAFF. In nucleotides, the CDR3 is TGTGCCAGCAGCTTAGGGTTGGGGAACACTGAAGCTTTCTTT.

A few counts support this clone. The chain combines TRBV6-6 with TRBJ2-7; 7 nucleotides agree with TRBD1. The germline CDR1 and CDR2 sequences are MNHNY and SVGAGI (reference sequence). This CDR3 is built from 15 residues. The V and J ends lost 10 bases and 2 bases, in that order; junction bases with no gene match: 14. This CDR3 is CAIHSRGGGTYEQYF. Written as DNA, the CDR3 is TGTGCCATCCATTCCAGAGGGGGCGGAACCTACGAGCAGTACTTC.

This clone was observed a single time. V usage is TRBV9 and J usage is TRBJ1-4; weak D call: TRBD1 (6 bases). V was trimmed by 3 bases and J by 7 bases, leaving 19 bases between them. CDR1 and CDR2 (germline): SGDLS, YYNGEE. The CDR3 has 16 residues. The CDR3 nucleotides are TGTGCCAGCAGCGCGAGAAACGCAGGGGCTGGTGAAAAACTGTTTTTT. It codes for CASSARNAGAGEKLFF.

This clone appeared once. The chain uses TRBV5-4 and TRBJ2-3; 8 bases are shared with TRBD1. After removal of 4 bases from V and 1 base from J, the junction contained 8 bases not matched to a gene. The CDR3 is 16 residues long. Germline lookup yields CDR1 SGHNT and CDR2 YYREEE (reference sequence). CDR3 DNA: TGTGCCAGCAGCATGGGGGGACAGGAGGGCACAGATACGCAGTATTTT. Translating gives CASSMGGQEGTDTQYF.

The gene calls are TRBV19 and TRBJ1-2, with 12 bases lining up with TRBD1. In germline, CDR1 is LNHDA, CDR2 SQIVND (reference sequence). The CDR3 consists of 17 residues. Trimming at V came to 4 bases and at J to 4 bases, leaving 10 bases not matched to a gene. The CDR3 loop reads CASSTGNPGQGAYGYTF. Here the CDR3 DNA reads TGTGCCAGTAGTACTGGGAACCCGGGACAGGGGGCCTATGGCTACACCTTC.

CDR3 DNA: TGTGCCATCAGCGGACAAGCCTACTATGGCTACACCTTC. Translating gives CAISGQAYYGYTF. J is TRBJ1-2 and V is TRBV10-3; possibly TRBD1 for D (5 bases). From germline, CDR1 is ENHRY and CDR2 SYGVKD. Trimming removed 6 bases from V and 3 bases from J, with 11 bases in between. The CDR3 is 13 residues long.

The V and J genes are TRBV19 and TRBJ2-2, with 8 bases aligning to TRBD2. The germline V gene has CDR1 LNHDA and CDR2 SQIVND (reference sequence). The length of the CDR3 is 16 residues. The trim removed 2 bases at V and 3 bases at J, leaving 5 bases unmatched. The CDR3 DNA reads as TGTGCCAGTAGTATACTCAGCGGGGGCTACACCGGGGAGCTGTTTTTT. Amino acids: CASSILSGGYTGELFF.

This clone was observed a few times. The sample contains more than one DNA sequence encoding this CDR3. The chain couples TRBV30 to TRBJ1-5; no clear D. This CDR3 spans 13 amino acids. V was shortened by 0 bases and J by 1 base, with 4 bases between the two germline ends. In germline, CDR1 is GTSNPN, CDR2 SVGIG (reference sequence). The CDR3 bases are TGTGCCTGGAGTGTGGAAAGCAATCAGCCCCAGCATTTT. It encodes CAWSVESNQPQHF.